This TCR beta chain was profiled in a study of spatial heterogeneity in lung cancer (dated by TCRdb to the late 2010s). Broadly, across the study: Beta-chain transcripts were consistently detected in greater numbers than alpha-chain transcripts, which likely reflects a higher abundance of beta-chain transcripts. In the raw uncorrected reads, each unique combination of TCR and UMI appeared on average more than ten times. TCR transcript counts in tumor regions correlated strongly with a T cell transcriptional module score from matched bulk RNA-seq. In non-small cell lung cancer, the study made a quantitative comparison of TCR alpha and beta repertoires among multiple tumor regions, matched nontumor lung and blood. Nonsynonymous mutation counts, determined by whole-exome sequencing of tumor tissue, were related to features of the TCR repertoire. At surgery, around 200 tumor regions, approximately 64 matched nontumor lung samples and 56 PBMC samples were TCR-sequenced for both alpha and beta chains. The research as a whole found: The number of expanded intratumoral alpha and beta TCRs correlated with the tumor nonsynonymous mutation count. The count of ubiquitous expanded TCRs correlated with the count of ubiquitous nonsynonymous mutations, and the count of regional expanded TCRs correlated with the count of regional nonsynonymous mutations. Additional single-cell paired TCR alpha and beta sequencing was considered necessary to confirm, at a functional level, the hypothesis that regional TCRs recognize regional mutations. TCR-seq was estimated to cover only around 6.4% of tumor T cells for alpha chains and roughly 12% for beta chains.

The meaning of the sample's time point label: sample taken at primary tumor resection. The donors were some 72 patients from the lung TRACERx cohort who had early-stage, untreated non-small cell lung cancer. Without any cell sorting, TCR sequencing was performed on whole RNA extracted either from tumor and nontumor lung tissue or from cryopreserved PBMC samples. A patient was chosen for TCR sequencing only when enough RNA was available from at least two tumor regions. A lung pathologist reviewed the tumor and adjacent nontumor lung specimens before the specimens were selected. Libraries were made using 5' RACE. TCRdb shows the sequencer as NextSeq 500. In the TCR library protocol, a unique molecular identifier was attached to each TCR cDNA molecule so that PCR and sequencing errors could be corrected. The authors processed their data as follows. TCR identification, UMI-based error correction and CDR3 extraction were all carried out with Decombinator tools. TCRs above a frequency of 2 per 1,000, corresponding to the top 1% of the tumor frequency distribution, were defined as expanded. Expanded tumor TCRs statistically deemed absent (corrected P<0.05) from at least one tumor region were classed as regional, and all other expanded tumor TCRs were classed as ubiquitous. Renyi diversity was computed with the R vegan package after each repertoire had been subsampled 100 times to 5,000 TCRs. CDR3 similarity networks were built from amino acid triplet string-kernel similarity, with CDR3s being connected when pairwise similarity was above 0.82. TCRdb cleaned the public reads at Q25 with fastp, built clones with MiXCR and kept in-frame beta chains. Every distinct CDR3 protein forms one entry, paired with its most common genes and DNA. What appears here as the V and J calls and clone size reflects TCRdb's work, not the paper's. This sample gives 17,000 or so distinct CDR3 sequences in total; roughly 6.2% of them show up just once. The biggest ten clones account for 6.8% of the sample.

Ten or more counts support this clonotype. Which antigen it targets is not known. No much larger clonotype is one base removed from it; base qualities were not supplied. V is shortened by 2 bases, J by 0 bases, and the region joining them spans 11 bases. The CDR3 goes from the cysteine to the phenylalanine over 16 residues. Only CDR3 DNA is held: 48 bases, read in frame from base 1. The receptor chain draws on TRBV12-3 or TRBV12-4 and TRBJ1-5, with a weak D call of TRBD1 (6 bases match). The source of this sequence is a male donor with early-stage non-small cell lung cancer. Sample: lung tumor tissue, taken at surgery. For the CDR3, the sequence is CASSLRGDLSNQPQHF. The bases read TGTGCCAGCAGTTTAAGGGGGGACCTTAGCAATCAGCCCCAGCATTTT.